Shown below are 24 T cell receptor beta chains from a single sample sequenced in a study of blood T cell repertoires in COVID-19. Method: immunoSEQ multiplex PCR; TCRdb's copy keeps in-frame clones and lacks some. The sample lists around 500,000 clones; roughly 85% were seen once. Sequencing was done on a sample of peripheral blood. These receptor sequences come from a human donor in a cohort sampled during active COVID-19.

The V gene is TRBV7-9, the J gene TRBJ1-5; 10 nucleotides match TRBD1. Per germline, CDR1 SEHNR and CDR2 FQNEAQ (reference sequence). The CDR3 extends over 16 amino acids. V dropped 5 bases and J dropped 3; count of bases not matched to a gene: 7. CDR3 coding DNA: TGTGCCAGCAGCATCTCCGGGACAGGGGACAATCAGCCCCAGCATTTT. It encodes CASSISGTGDNQPQHF. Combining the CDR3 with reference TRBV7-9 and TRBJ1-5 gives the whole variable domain DTGVSQNPRHKITKRGQNVTFRCDPISEHNRLYWYRQTLGQGPEFLTYFQNEAQLEKSRLLSDRFSAERPKGSFSTLEIQRTEQGDSAMYLCASSISGTGDNQPQHFGDGTRLSIL.

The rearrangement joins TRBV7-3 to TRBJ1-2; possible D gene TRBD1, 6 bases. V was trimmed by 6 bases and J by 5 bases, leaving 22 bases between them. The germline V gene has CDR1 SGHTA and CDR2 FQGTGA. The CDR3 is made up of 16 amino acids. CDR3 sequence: CASRRDILTRGYGYTF. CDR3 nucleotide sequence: TGTGCCAGCAGACGAGACATCCTAACCAGGGGATATGGCTACACCTTC.

CDR3 in amino acids: CASSEQPGLAGGWGELFF. The DNA for the CDR3 is TGTGCCAGCAGTGAACAACCGGGACTAGCGGGAGGTTGGGGGGAGCTGTTTTTT. This chain connects TRBV2 to TRBJ2-2; 15 nucleotides agree with TRBD2. The CDR3 loop spans 18 amino acids. The J segment lost 8 bases and the V segment lost 2 bases, leaving 9 bases of the junction unmatched. CDR1 SNHLY and CDR2 FYNNEI come from the germline V gene.

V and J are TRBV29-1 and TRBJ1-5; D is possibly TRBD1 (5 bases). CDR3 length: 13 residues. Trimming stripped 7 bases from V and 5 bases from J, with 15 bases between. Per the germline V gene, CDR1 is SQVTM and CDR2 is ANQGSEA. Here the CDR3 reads CSALTGEYQPQHF. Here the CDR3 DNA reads TGCAGCGCCCTGACGGGGGAATATCAGCCCCAGCATTTT.

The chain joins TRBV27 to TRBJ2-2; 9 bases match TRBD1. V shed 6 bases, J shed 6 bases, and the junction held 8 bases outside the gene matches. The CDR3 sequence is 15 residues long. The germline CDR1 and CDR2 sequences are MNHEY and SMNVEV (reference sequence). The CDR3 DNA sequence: TGTGCCAGCAGGGCCGGGACAGGGAAGGCCGGGGAGCTGTTTTTT. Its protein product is CASRAGTGKAGELFF.

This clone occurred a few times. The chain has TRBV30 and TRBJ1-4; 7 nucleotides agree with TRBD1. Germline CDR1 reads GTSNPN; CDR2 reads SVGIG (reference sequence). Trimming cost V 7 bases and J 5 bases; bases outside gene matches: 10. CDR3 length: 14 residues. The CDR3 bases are TGTGCCTACGGCGACAGGGTCGGGAATGAAAAACTGTTTTTT. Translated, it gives CAYGDRVGNEKLFF.

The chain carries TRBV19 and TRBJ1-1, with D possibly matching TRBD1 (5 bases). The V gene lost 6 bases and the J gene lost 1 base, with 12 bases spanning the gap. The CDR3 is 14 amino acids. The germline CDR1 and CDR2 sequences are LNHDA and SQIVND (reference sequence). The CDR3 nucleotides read TGTGCCAGTAGCTGGCAGGGAACGAACACTGAAGCTTTCTTT. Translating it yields CASSWQGTNTEAFF.

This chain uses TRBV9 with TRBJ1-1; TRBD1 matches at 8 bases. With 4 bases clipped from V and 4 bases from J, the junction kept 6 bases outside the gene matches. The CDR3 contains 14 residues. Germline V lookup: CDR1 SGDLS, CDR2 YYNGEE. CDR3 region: CASSSETGVTEAFF. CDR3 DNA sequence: TGTGCCAGCAGCTCGGAGACAGGGGTCACTGAAGCTTTCTTT.

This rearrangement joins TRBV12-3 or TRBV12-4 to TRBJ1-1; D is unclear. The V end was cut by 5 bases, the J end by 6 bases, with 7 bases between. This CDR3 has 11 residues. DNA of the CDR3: TGTGCCAGCAGTCGCGCGTCTGAAGCTTTCTTT. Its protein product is CASSRASEAFF.

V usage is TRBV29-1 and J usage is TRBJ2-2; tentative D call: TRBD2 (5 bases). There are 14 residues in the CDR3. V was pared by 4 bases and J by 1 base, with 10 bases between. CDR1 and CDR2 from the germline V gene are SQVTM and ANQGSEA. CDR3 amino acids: CSVVIAGNTGELFF. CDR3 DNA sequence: TGCAGCGTTGTTATTGCGGGGAACACCGGGGAGCTGTTTTTT.

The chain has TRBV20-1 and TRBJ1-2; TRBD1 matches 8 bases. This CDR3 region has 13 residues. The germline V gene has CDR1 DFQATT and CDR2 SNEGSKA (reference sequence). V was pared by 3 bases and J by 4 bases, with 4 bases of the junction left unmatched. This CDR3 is CSASQQGGYGYTF. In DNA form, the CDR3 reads TGCAGTGCTAGTCAACAGGGGGGCTATGGCTACACCTTC.

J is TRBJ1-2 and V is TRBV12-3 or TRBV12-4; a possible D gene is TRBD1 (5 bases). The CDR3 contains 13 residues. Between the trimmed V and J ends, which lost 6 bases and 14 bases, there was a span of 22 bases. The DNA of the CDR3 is TGTGCCAGCAGCCGAGACCGGACAAGTGGTGGGACCTTC. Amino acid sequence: CASSRDRTSGGTF.

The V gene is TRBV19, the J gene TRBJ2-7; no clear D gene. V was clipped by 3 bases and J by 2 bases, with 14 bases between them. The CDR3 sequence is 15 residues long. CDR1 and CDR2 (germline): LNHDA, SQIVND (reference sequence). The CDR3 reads CASSMGLQKTYEQYF. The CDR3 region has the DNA TGTGCCAGTAGTATGGGCCTACAGAAAACCTACGAGCAGTACTTC.

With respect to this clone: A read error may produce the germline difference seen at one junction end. CDR3: CASSPRTSGALQETQYF. CDR3 DNA sequence: TGTGCTAGCAGCCCACGGACTAGCGGGGCGTTACAAGAGACCCAGTACTTC. This chain joins TRBV7-7 and TRBJ2-5; 12 bases agree with TRBD2. CDR3 size: 17 residues. Germline V CDR1 and CDR2: SSHAT, FNYEAQ (reference sequence).

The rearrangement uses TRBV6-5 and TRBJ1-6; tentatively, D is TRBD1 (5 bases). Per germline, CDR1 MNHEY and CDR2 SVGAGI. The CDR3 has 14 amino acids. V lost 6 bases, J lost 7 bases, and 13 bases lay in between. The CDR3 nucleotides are TGTGCCAGCAGACCCGGGGAGGGGAATTCACCCCTCCACTTT. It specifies CASRPGEGNSPLHF.

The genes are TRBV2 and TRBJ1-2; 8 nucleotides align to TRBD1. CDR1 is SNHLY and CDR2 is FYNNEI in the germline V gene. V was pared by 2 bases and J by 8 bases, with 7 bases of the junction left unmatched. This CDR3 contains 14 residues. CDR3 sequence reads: CASSESGRGQGYTF. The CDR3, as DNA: TGTGCCAGCAGTGAATCGGGCAGGGGGCAGGGCTACACCTTC.

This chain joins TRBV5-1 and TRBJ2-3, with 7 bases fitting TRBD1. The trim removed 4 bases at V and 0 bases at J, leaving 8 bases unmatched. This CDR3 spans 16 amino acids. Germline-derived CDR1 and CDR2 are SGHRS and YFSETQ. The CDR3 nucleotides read TGCGCCAGCAGCCCCGGACCACAGGGGAGCACAGATACGCAGTATTTT. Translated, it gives CASSPGPQGSTDTQYF.

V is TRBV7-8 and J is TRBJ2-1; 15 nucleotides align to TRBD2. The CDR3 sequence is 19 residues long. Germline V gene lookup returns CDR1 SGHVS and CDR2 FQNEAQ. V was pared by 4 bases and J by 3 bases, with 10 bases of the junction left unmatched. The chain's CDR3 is CASSSGLPGLAGGYNEQFF. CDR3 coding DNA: TGTGCCAGCAGCTCCGGCCTCCCGGGACTAGCGGGAGGCTACAATGAGCAGTTCTTC. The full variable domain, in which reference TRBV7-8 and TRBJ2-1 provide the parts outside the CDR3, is GAGVSQSPRYKVAKRGQDVALRCDPISGHVSLFWYQQALGQGPEFLTYFQNEAQLDKSGLPSDRFFAERPEGSVSTLKIQRTQQEDSAVYLCASSSGLPGLAGGYNEQFFGPGTRLTVL.

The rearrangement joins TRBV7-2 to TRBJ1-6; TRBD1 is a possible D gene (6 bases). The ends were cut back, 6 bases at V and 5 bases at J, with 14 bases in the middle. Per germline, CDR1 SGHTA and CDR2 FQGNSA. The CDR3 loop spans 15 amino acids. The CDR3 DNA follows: TGTGCCAGCAGACTACAGGGTCCTAATAATTCACCCCTCCACTTT. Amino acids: CASRLQGPNNSPLHF. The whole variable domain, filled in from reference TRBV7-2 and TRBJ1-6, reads GAGVSQSPSNKVTEKGKDVELRCDPISGHTALYWYRQSLGQGLEFLIYFQGNSAPDKSGLPSDRFSAERTGGSVSTLTIQRTQQEDSAVYLCASRLQGPNNSPLHFGNGTRLTVT.

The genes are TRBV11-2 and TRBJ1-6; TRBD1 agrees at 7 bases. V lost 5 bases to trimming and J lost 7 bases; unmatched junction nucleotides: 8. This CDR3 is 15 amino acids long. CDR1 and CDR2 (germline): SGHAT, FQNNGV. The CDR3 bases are TGTGCCAGCAGCAAAGAGGGGACAGCGAATTCACCCCTCCACTTT. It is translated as CASSKEGTANSPLHF.

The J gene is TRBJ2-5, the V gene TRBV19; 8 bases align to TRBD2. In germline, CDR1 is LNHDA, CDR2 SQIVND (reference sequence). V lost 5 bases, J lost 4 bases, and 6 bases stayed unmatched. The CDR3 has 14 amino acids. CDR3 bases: TGTGCCAGTAGTCCGACTAGCGATTCAGAGACCCAGTACTTC. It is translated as CASSPTSDSETQYF. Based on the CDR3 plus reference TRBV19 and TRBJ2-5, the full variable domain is DGGITQSPKYLFRKEGQNVTLSCEQNLNHDAMYWYRQDPGQGLRLIYYSQIVNDFQKGDIAEGYSVSREKKESFPLTVTSAQKNPTAFYLCASSPTSDSETQYFGPGTRLLVL.

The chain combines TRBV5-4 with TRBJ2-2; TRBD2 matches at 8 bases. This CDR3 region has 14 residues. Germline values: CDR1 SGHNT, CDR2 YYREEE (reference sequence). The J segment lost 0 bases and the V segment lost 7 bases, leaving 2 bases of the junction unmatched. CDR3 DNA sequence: TGTGCCAGCCATAGCGGGACGAACACCGGGGAGCTGTTTTTT. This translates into CASHSGTNTGELFF.

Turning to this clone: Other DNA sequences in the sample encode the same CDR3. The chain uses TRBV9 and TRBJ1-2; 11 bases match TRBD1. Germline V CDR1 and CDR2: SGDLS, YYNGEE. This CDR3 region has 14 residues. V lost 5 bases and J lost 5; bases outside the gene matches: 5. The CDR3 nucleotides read TGTGCCAGCAGTGTGGGGACAGGGGGTTATGGCTACACCTTC. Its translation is CASSVGTGGYGYTF.

CDR3 region: CASSLGRGEQFF. The CDR3 nucleotides are TGTGCCAGCAGTTTAGGTCGGGGAGAGCAGTTCTTC. The chain is built from TRBV12-3 or TRBV12-4 and TRBJ2-1, with a possible D match to TRBD2 (5 bases). The germline V and J ends were trimmed by 1 base and 10 bases, with 8 bases remaining between them. The CDR3 loop spans 12 amino acids.